These 16 T cell receptor beta chains were sequenced from one sample in a study of T cells in Graves' hyperthyroidism and ophthalmopathy. Using RNA transcripts as the source, TCR beta CDR3 regions were amplified. TCR CDR3 underwent first-round RT-PCR with the HTBI primer set. TCRdb reprocessed the multiplex PCR reads via MiXCR and lists one record per CDR3 protein. The sample lists around 380,000 distinct CDR3 sequences, roughly 12% seen once, with 20% to 25% in the top ten. What was sequenced was blood. The receptors come from a man aged 25-40 years with Graves' hyperthyroidism that later progressed to Graves' ophthalmopathy.

The rearrangement joins TRBV27 to TRBJ2-7; tentatively, D is TRBD1 (8 bases). The CDR3 loop spans 14 amino acids. V was cut by 3 bases and J by 5 bases, with 14 bases left in between. Germline CDR1 is MNHEY and CDR2 is SMNVEV (reference sequence). The CDR3 here is CASSLNRGGHEQYF. The DNA of the CDR3 is TGTGCCAGCAGTTTGAACAGGGGGGGCCACGAGCAGTACTTC.

This clonotype turned up a few times. V is TRBV10-1 and J is TRBJ1-4; a weak D match, TRBD1 (6 bases). This CDR3 is 12 amino acids long. Trimming shortened V by 3 bases and J by 7 bases, and 6 bases separated the two germline ends. Germline CDR1 is WNHNN and CDR2 is SYGVQD (reference sequence). The CDR3 protein is CASSEGGEKLFF. As DNA, the CDR3 is TGCGCCAGCAGTGAAGGGGGTGAAAAACTGTTTTTT.

This chain uses TRBV6-1 with TRBJ2-1; TRBD2 agrees at 7 bases. The CDR3 loop spans 16 amino acids. Germline CDR1 is MNHNS and CDR2 is SASEGT. With V trimmed by 5 bases and J by 7 bases, 14 bases remained unmatched. CDR3 in amino acids: CASSPLGDYSPNEQFF. CDR3 DNA: TGTGCCAGCAGTCCGCTTGGGGACTATAGCCCAAATGAGCAGTTCTTC.

In its sample, this clonotype was seen many times. The rearrangement uses TRBV30 and TRBJ2-3, with D tentatively TRBD1 or TRBD2 (6 bases each). There are 13 residues in the CDR3. The V gene's germline CDR1 is GTSNPN and CDR2 SVGIG (reference sequence). Trimming took off 4 bases at V and 4 bases at J, with 12 bases between the two ends. CDR3 DNA sequence: TGTGCCTGGAACGGGGGCGGGTCAGATACGCAGTATTTT. Translating it yields CAWNGGGSDTQYF.

This clonotype was observed a few times. The chain joins TRBV20-1 to TRBJ2-7, with no clear D. CDR1 is DFQATT and CDR2 is SNEGSKA in the germline V gene (reference sequence). V lost 0 bases to trimming and J lost 0 bases, with 12 bases between them. The CDR3 consists of 15 residues. The DNA of the CDR3 is TGCAGTGCTAGAGATGTGAAGGTCAGCTCCTACGAGCAGTACTTC. Translated: CSARDVKVSSYEQYF.

This clonotype occurred many times. V is TRBV28 and J is TRBJ1-5; D call uncertain. The CDR3 has 16 residues. Germline CDR1 and CDR2: MDHEN and SYDVKM. V was cut by 6 bases and J by 8 bases, with 23 bases left in between. The CDR3 DNA follows: TGTGCCAGCAGGGATGACGGTGGAGGAGGACCGGAGCCCCAGCATTTT. Its protein product is CASRDDGGGGPEPQHF. Variable domain in full (rest from reference TRBV28 and TRBJ1-5): DVKVTQSSRYLVKRTGEKVFLECVQDMDHENMFWYRQDPGLGLRLIYFSYDVKMKEKGDIPEGYSVSREKKERFSLILESASTNQTSMYLCASRDDGGGGPEPQHFGDGTRLSIL.

This clonotype was counted ten times or more. The genes are TRBV7-9 and TRBJ2-7, with 8 bases lining up with TRBD2. The CDR3 spans 13 residues. Germline CDR1 SEHNR, CDR2 FQNEAQ (reference sequence). V shed 3 bases and J 6 bases; nucleotides not matched to a gene: 4. CDR3 coding DNA: TGTGCCAGCAGCTTGGGCGGGGGGCTCGAGCAGTACTTC. This gives the protein CASSLGGGLEQYF.

This clonotype was seen at least ten times. The chain recombines TRBV11-2 with TRBJ2-1; tentatively, D is TRBD2 (7 bases). Trimming pared 4 bases from V and 7 bases from J, leaving 11 bases between. The CDR3 is 13 amino acids. The germline V gene has CDR1 SGHAT and CDR2 FQNNGV. CDR3 loop: CASSSGGLNEQFF. In DNA form, the CDR3 reads TGTGCCAGCAGCTCCGGGGGGCTTAATGAGCAGTTCTTC.

Many counts were recorded for this clonotype. V and J are TRBV24-1 and TRBJ1-6, with D possibly matching TRBD1 (5 bases). CDR1 is KGHDR, CDR2 SFDVKD, per germline. V was clipped by 11 bases and J by 0 bases, with 10 bases between them. The CDR3 has 14 residues. CDR3 in DNA: TGTGCCAAGGCGGACATCTCCTATAATTCACCCCTCCACTTT. Translation gives CAKADISYNSPLHF.

This clonotype was found many times. The rearrangement links TRBV11-2 to TRBJ2-2; D is undetermined. This CDR3 region has 15 residues. V was cut by 5 bases and J by 5 bases, with 15 bases left in between. Germline-derived CDR1 and CDR2 are SGHAT and FQNNGV. The CDR3 loop reads CASSPGSVGTGELFF. In DNA, the CDR3 is TGTGCCAGCAGCCCCGGTTCCGTGGGGACCGGGGAGCTGTTTTTT. Supplemented by reference TRBV11-2 and TRBJ2-2, the full variable domain reads EAGVAQSPRYKIIEKRQSVAFWCNPISGHATLYWYQQILGQGPKLLIQFQNNGVVDDSQLPKDRFSAERLKGVDSTLKIQPAKLEDSAVYLCASSPGSVGTGELFFGEGSRLTVL.

The table lists this clonotype with a few counts. V usage is TRBV27 and J usage is TRBJ2-3; TRBD2 might be the D (5 bases). Germline V lookup: CDR1 MNHEY, CDR2 SMNVEV (reference sequence). Trimming removed 5 bases from V and 4 bases from J, with 10 bases in between. CDR3 size: 13 residues. The DNA of the CDR3 is TGTGCCAGCAGTCCGCTAGCCTCAGATACGCAGTATTTT. Protein: CASSPLASDTQYF.

In this sample, this clonotype turned up a few times. The chain employs TRBV29-1 and TRBJ2-5, with a weak D call TRBD2 (7 bases). The V gene lost 7 bases and the J gene lost 6 bases, with 18 bases spanning the gap. The CDR3 extends over 13 amino acids. Looked up from germline, CDR1 is SQVTM and CDR2 is ANQGSEA. CDR3 amino acids: CSAVVGGQKTQYF. The DNA for the CDR3 is TGCAGCGCAGTCGTCGGGGGGCAGAAGACCCAGTACTTC.

This clonotype appeared many times. The J gene is TRBJ2-3, the V gene TRBV20-1; tentatively, D is TRBD1 or TRBD2 (6 bases each). Germline V gene lookup returns CDR1 DFQATT and CDR2 SNEGSKA (reference sequence). The CDR3 is 14 amino acids. Trimming left V 3 bases short and J 1 base short, with 11 bases between. The CDR3 here is CSASPGARTDTQYF. As DNA, the CDR3 is TGCAGTGCTAGCCCGGGGGCCCGCACAGATACGCAGTATTTT.

The table lists this clonotype with many counts. V and J are TRBV6-1 and TRBJ1-1; no reliable D call. The CDR3 covers 13 residues. V lost 10 bases and J 0 bases, leaving 12 bases between the germline ends. The germline gives CDR1 MNHNS, CDR2 SASEGT. The CDR3 is CATSPGLNTEAFF. DNA of the CDR3: TGTGCCACTTCCCCTGGGCTGAACACTGAAGCTTTCTTT.

This clonotype showed up many times. The chain couples TRBV3-1 to TRBJ2-4, with 8 bases identical to TRBD1. This CDR3 region has 15 residues. V lost 4 bases to trimming and J lost 5 bases; unmatched junction nucleotides: 7. The germline CDR1 and CDR2 sequences are LGHDT and YNNKEL (reference sequence). CDR3 DNA sequence: TGTGCCAGCAGCCTATGGCGGGGACAGGAAAACATTCAGTACTTC. Its translation: CASSLWRGQENIQYF.

This clonotype was counted at least ten times. The rearrangement uses TRBV2 and TRBJ1-2; D is possibly TRBD1 (5 bases). The germline V gene has CDR1 SNHLY and CDR2 FYNNEI. The CDR3 has 16 amino acids. Between the trimmed V and J ends, which lost 6 bases and 2 bases, there was a span of 19 bases. CDR3 sequence reads: CASRERYWAGNYGYTF. DNA of the CDR3: TGTGCCAGCAGAGAAAGATACTGGGCAGGGAACTATGGCTACACCTTC. Full variable domain (rest looked up from reference TRBV2 and TRBJ1-2): EPEVTQTPSHQVTQMGQEVILRCVPISNHLYFYWYRQILGQKVEFLVSFYNNEISEKSEIFDDQFSVERPDGSNFTLKIRSTKLEDSAMYFCASRERYWAGNYGYTFGSGTRLTVV.